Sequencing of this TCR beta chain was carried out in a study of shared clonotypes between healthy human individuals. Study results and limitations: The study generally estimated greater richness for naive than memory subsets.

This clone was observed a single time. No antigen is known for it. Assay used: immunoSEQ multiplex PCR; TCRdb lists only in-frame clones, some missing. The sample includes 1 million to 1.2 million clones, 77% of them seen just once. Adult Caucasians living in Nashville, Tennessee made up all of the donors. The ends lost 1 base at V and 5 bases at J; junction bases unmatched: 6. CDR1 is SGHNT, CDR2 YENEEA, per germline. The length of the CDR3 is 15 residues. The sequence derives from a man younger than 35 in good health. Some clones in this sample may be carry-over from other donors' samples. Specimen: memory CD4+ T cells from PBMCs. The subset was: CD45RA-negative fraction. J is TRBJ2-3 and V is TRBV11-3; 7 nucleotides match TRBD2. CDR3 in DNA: TGTGCCAGCAGCTTAGGGACGGCGGGGGAAGATACGCAGTATTTT. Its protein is CASSLGTAGEDTQYF.